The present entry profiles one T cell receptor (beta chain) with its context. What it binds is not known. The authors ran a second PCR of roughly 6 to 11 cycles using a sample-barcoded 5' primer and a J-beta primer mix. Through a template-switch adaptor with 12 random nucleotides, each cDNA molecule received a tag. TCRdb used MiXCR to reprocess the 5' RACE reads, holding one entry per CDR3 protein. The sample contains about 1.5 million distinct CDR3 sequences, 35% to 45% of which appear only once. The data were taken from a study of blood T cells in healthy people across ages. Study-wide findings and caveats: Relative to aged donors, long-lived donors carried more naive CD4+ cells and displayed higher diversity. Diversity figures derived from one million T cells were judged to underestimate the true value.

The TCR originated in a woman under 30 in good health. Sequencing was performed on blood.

CDR3 nucleotides: TGCAGCGTCACCGGGACAGGGAATGAAAAACTGTTTTTT. Amino acid sequence: CSVTGTGNEKLFF. The chain is built from TRBV29-1 and TRBJ1-4; 9 bases fit TRBD1. CDR3 length: 13 residues. Trimming cost V 6 bases and J 5 bases; bases outside gene matches: 4. Per the germline V gene, CDR1 is SQVTM and CDR2 is ANQGSEA.